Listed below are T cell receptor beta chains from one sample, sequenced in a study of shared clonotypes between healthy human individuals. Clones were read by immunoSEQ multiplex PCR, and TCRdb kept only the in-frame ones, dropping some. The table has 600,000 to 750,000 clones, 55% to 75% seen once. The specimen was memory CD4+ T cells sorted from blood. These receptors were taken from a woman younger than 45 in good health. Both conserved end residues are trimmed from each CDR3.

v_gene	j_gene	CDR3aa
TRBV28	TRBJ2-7	ASGGTGLTYEQY
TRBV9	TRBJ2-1	ASSARDSPYNEQF
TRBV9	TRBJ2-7	ASSQTSGLSYEQY
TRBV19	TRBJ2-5	ASSPTGGVGVQY
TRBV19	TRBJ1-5	ASSIGTGTASNQPQH
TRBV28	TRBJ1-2	ASSLTQNYGYT
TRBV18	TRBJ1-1	ASSPRSTLGTEAF
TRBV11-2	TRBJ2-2	ASSFAGGDTGELF
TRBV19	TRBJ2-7	ASSTRASVRYEQY
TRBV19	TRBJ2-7	ASSIRSARRDLTSSEQY
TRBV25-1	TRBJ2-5	ASSAIGGRGEQY
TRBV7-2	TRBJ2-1	ASSLVAETYNEQF
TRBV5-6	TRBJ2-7	ASSPYRQGARYEQY
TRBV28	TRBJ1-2	ASSYLGTGGGGYT
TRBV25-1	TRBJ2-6	ASSGGSGANVLT
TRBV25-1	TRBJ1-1	ASSGGANTEAF
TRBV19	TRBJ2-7	ASRGDRGNEQY
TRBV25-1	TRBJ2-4	ASSDPGTAKNIQY
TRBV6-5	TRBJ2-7	ASSYGLAGVEQY
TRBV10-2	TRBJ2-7	ASLTPGGRGKPTYEQY
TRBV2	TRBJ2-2	ASRGQGTGELF
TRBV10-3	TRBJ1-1	AIGPGQGKGEAF
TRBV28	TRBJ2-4	ASSPRGGGKNIQY
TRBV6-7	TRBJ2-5	ASKMSGNSETQY
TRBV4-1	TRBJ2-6	ASSSRDRLFSGANVLT
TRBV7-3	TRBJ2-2	ASSPRLAANTGELF
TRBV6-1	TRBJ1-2	ASSRFNYGYT
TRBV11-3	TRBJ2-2	ASSLGGHQNTGELF
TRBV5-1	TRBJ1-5	ASSPGTSNQPQH
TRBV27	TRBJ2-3	ASSFSSVPYRDTQY
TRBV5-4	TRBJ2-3	ASSFLQQVDTQY
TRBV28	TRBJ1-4	ASSSPGTGYREKLF
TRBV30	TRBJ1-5	AWSSGGGQPQH
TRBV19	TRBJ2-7	ASRPGTGTYEQY
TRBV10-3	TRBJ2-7	AISWASGRANGEQY
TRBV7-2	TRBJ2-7	ASSLFSGLAGAYEQY
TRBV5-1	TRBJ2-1	ASSLRTSYNEQF
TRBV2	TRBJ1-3	ASTKGSNSGNTIY
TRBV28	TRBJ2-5	ASSLSQTGGSETQY
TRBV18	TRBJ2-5	ASSPETGTGKQETQY
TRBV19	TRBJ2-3	ASMTSGRGSADTQY
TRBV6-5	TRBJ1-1	ASSYSRQGSAEAF
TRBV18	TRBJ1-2	ASSRDRGDTYGYT
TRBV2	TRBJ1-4	ASILWGGTTNEKLF
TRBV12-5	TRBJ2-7	ASAHPGRSSYEQY
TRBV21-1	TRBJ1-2	ASSNLGGRYYGYT
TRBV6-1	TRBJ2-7	ASSEIDRESGEQY
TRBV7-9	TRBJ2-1	ASSLAVVSYNEQF
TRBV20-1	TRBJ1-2	RGGGDGYT
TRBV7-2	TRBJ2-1	ASSLRLADEGYNEQF
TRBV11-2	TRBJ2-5	ASSPGTSGSGRQETQY
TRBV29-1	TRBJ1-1	SVPRISRPMNTEAF
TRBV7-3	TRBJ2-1	ASTSGDRDNEQF